This T cell receptor beta chain was recorded in a study of shared clonotypes between healthy human individuals. In the study overall: Three plates each covered CD4 naive and memory; CD8 naive two, CD8 memory one.

Some clones are missing from TCRdb's copy, which holds only in-frame ones; the method was immunoSEQ multiplex PCR. Of some 2 million clones listed, roughly 94% are singletons. Study findings and constraints: Generation of non-shared clonotypes was less probable than generation of clonotypes shared by all four donors. An effect of sequencing depth on clonotype sharing among donors was expected.

CDR1 and CDR2 from the germline V gene are SGHRS and YFSETQ. With 4 bases clipped from V and 6 bases from J, the junction kept 11 bases outside the gene matches. CDR3 size: 15 residues. On this clone: The antigen remains unidentified.

Sequencing was carried out using naive CD4+ T cells sorted from blood. Subset of the sample: CD45RA+ positively selected. This rearrangement joins TRBV5-1 to TRBJ2-7; 9 bases map to TRBD1. This TCR came from a man aged 18 to 29 in good health. The CDR3: CASSGYGTGPLEQYF. CDR3 DNA sequence: TGCGCCAGCAGCGGCTACGGGACAGGGCCCCTCGAGCAGTACTTC. Supplemented by reference TRBV5-1 and TRBJ2-7, the full variable domain reads KAGVTQTPRYLIKTRGQQVTLSCSPISGHRSVSWYQQTPGQGLQFLFEYFSETQRNKGNFPGRFSGRQFSNSRSEMNVSTLELGDSALYLCASSGYGTGPLEQYFGPGTRLTVT.